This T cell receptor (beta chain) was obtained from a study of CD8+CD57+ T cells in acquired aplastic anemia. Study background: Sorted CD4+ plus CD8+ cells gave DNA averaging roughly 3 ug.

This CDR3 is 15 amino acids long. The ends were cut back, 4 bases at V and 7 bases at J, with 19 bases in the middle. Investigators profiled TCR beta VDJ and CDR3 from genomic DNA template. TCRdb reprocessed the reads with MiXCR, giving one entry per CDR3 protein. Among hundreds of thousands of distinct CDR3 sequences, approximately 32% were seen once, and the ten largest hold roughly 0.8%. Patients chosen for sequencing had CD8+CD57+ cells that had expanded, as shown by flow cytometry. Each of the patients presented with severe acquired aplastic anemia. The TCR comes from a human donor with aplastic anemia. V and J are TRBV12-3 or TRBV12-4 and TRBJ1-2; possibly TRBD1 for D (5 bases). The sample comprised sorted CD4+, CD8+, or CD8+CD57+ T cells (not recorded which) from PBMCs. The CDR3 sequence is CASSSLSGSLSGYTF. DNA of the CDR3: TGTGCCAGCAGTTCCCTCTCAGGGTCTCTCTCTGGCTACACCTTC.